These T cell receptor beta chains were read from a single sample in a study of OX40 agonist ivuxolimab in advanced cancers. Method: immunoSEQ multiplex PCR; TCRdb's copy keeps in-frame clones and lacks some. The sample records roughly 110,000 clones, 80% to 95% being singletons. The specimen comprised CD4+ or CD8+ T cells sorted from blood, sampled in a trial of the OX40 agonist ivuxolimab. Receptor source: an adult with an advanced solid tumor such as melanoma, head and neck, liver or kidney cancer. Both conserved end residues are part of each CDR3. Fields, in order: V gene, clone size, CDR3 length, CDR3 protein. Clone size is given for some rows only: seen once, a few or many times, or a class if the clone is expanded.

v_gene: TRBV18
abundance: -
len: 15
CDR3aa: CASSPEDRGTDTQYF

v_gene: TRBV6-5
abundance: -
len: 12
CDR3aa: CASGRGNEKLFF

v_gene: TRBV5-1
abundance: -
len: 13
CDR3aa: CASSPGPANVLTF

v_gene: TRBV6-1
abundance: -
len: 15
CDR3aa: CASRDSGRGSYEQYF

v_gene: TRBV7-8
abundance: -
len: 12
CDR3aa: CASSLDLQEQFF

v_gene: TRBV21-1
abundance: -
len: 13
CDR3aa: CASRGTVKNIQYF

v_gene: TRBV9
abundance: -
len: 13
CDR3aa: CASSGRNDQPQHF

v_gene: TRBV29-1
abundance: -
len: 13
CDR3aa: CSHSQGRNTEAFF

v_gene: TRBV7-2
abundance: once
len: 15
CDR3aa: CASSFRIQTGYEQYF

v_gene: TRBV30
abundance: -
len: 14
CDR3aa: CAWMGLDRNTEAFF